This T cell receptor (beta chain) was captured by sequencing in a study of CD4+ T cells in melanoma (dated by TCRdb to between 2021 and 2022). Regarding the study in general: Neoantigen-specific CD4+ T cells in human melanoma were investigated in the study. Study-wide findings and limitations: The report described a correlation between neoantigen-specific CD4+ T cells and the function of CD8+ T cells, macrophages and B cells. According to the report, neoantigen-specific CD4+ T cells in melanoma displayed diverse differentiation states.

V drops 1 base and J drops 5 bases, leaving 11 bases in between. CDR1 LGHDT and CDR2 YNNKEL are derived from the germline V gene (reference sequence). The CDR3 runs 14 amino acids, cysteine and phenylalanine included. Only CDR3 DNA is held: 42 bases, read in frame from base 1. Libraries were made using the immunoSEQ multiplex PCR assay. Sourced from immuneACCESS, this table was stored by TCRdb with only in-frame sequences that have V and J called. A share of the clones is absent; for the studies checked, an unresolved V gene accounts for under half, and the remainder has no known explanation. The sample profile shows 8,500 to 10,000 clones; 73% of them were found once. The ten largest clones capture 24% of the sample. The donors were melanoma patients. Of note for this clone: Its antigen is not yet known. No much larger clone exists at a distance of one base, and base qualities are not known.

The sequencing input was cells from a culture (not recorded whether cultured in vitro). The chain links TRBV3-1 (or the pseudogene TRBV3-2) with TRBJ1-1, with TRBD1 as a weak D call on 5 bases. This TCR was recovered from a human donor with melanoma. The nucleotides read TGTGCCAGCAGCCAAGTAGCGGGGACGACTGAAGCTTTCTTT. Its protein is CASSQVAGTTEAFF.